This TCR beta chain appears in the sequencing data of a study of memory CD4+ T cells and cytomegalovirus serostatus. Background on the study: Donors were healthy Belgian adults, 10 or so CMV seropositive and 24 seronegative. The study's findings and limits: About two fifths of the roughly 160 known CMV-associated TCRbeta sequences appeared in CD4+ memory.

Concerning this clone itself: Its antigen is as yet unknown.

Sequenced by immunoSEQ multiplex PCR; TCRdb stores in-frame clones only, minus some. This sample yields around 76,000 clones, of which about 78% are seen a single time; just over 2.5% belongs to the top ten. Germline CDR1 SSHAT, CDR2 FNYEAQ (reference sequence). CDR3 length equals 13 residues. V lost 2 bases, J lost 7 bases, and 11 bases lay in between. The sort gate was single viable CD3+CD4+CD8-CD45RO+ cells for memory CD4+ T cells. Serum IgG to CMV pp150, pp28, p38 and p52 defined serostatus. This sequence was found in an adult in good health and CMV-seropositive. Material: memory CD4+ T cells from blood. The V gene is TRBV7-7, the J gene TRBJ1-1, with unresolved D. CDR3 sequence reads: CASSLRAGLEAFF. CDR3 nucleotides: TGTGCCAGCAGCTTAAGGGCCGGACTTGAAGCTTTCTTT.